These 15 T cell receptor beta chains were all obtained from the same sample, sequenced in a study of T cells in Graves' hyperthyroidism and ophthalmopathy. TCR beta CDR3 sequences were amplified from RNA transcripts. The TCR CDR3 first-round RT-PCR relied on the HTBI primer set. MiXCR was run by TCRdb on the multiplex PCR reads, yielding one entry per CDR3 protein. Among about 500,000 distinct CDR3 sequences listed, 13% to 15% were seen once. The specimen sequenced was blood. The receptor source for this set is a woman aged 18-35 years with Graves' hyperthyroidism.

This clonotype was seen at least ten times. The chain joins TRBV7-9 to TRBJ2-3; weak D call: TRBD2 (6 bases). The CDR3 loop spans 14 amino acids. CDR1 is SEHNR and CDR2 is FQNEAQ in the germline V gene (reference sequence). Trimming took off 1 base at V and 3 bases at J, with 8 bases between the two ends. In DNA form, the CDR3 reads TGTGCCAGCAGCTTAGACGCGGGGACAGATACGCAGTATTTT. This gives the protein CASSLDAGTDTQYF.

In regard to this clonotype: A clone one base away is much larger, so this may be a read error. V is TRBV6-6 and J is TRBJ2-7; a possible D gene is TRBD2 (6 bases). This CDR3 has 14 residues. Looked up from germline, CDR1 is MNHNY and CDR2 is SVGAGI (reference sequence). The CDR3 sequence is CANSYSFWGGEQYV. The DNA for the CDR3 is TGTGCCAACAGTTACTCTTTCTGGGGAGGCGAGCAGTACGTC.

This clonotype was found many times. The chain is built from TRBV12-3 or TRBV12-4 and TRBJ1-2; D unclear. V was trimmed by 3 bases and J by 7 bases, leaving 6 bases between them. This CDR3 is 11 amino acids long. The CDR3 DNA sequence: TGTGCCAGCAGTTTTTCTTTTGGCTACACCTTC. Its translation: CASSFSFGYTF.

The CDR3 DNA reads TGTGCCACCAGAGGAGTGGAGCGGGAGGCATCCGAGCAGTACTTC. Translating gives CATRGVEREASEQYF. The chain combines TRBV14 with TRBJ2-7, with 9 bases identical to TRBD2. CDR1 and CDR2 from the germline V gene are SGHDN and FVKESK. The trim removed 10 bases at V and 6 bases at J, leaving 16 bases unmatched. The CDR3 extends over 15 amino acids.

This sequence joins TRBV20-1 and TRBJ1-2; 9 bases agree with TRBD1. Germline assignment: CDR1 DFQATT and CDR2 SNEGSKA (reference sequence). CDR3 length equals 12 residues. With 6 bases clipped from V and 8 bases from J, the junction kept 7 bases outside the gene matches. The CDR3 DNA is TGCAGTGCACCGACAGGGGGTTTGGGCTACACCTTC. Translating it yields CSAPTGGLGYTF.

This clonotype was detected many times. The genes are TRBV7-9 and TRBJ2-1; 9 nucleotides match TRBD2. The germline CDR1 and CDR2 sequences are SEHNR and FQNEAQ (reference sequence). The trim removed 7 bases at V and 5 bases at J, leaving 3 bases unmatched. The CDR3 length is 13 residues. The CDR3 sequence is CASIAGGDNEQFF. CDR3 in DNA: TGTGCCAGCATTGCGGGAGGGGACAATGAGCAGTTCTTC.

This clonotype was found many times. V and J are TRBV24-1 and TRBJ2-5, with 13 bases fitting TRBD2. Germline CDR1 KGHDR, CDR2 SFDVKD. J was trimmed by 1 base and V by 3 bases; bases with no gene match: 4. The CDR3 runs to 17 residues. The CDR3 loop reads CATSDPGTSGTQETQYF. The CDR3, as DNA: TGTGCCACCAGTGATCCGGGGACTAGCGGGACCCAAGAGACCCAGTACTTC.

This clonotype was counted ten times or more. CDR3 bases: TGTGCCAGCAGGCAAAGGGTAAATGAAAAACTGTTTTTT. This translates into CASRQRVNEKLFF. The chain has TRBV12-3 or TRBV12-4 and TRBJ1-4; D gene unclear. V lost 6 bases and J 5 bases, leaving 10 bases between the germline ends. The CDR3 runs to 13 residues.

The V and J genes are TRBV5-1 and TRBJ2-7; TRBD2 matches 10 bases. V trimming: 4 bases; J trimming: 1 base; junction bases outside the gene matches: 5. The CDR3 totals 15 residues. Looked up from germline, CDR1 is SGHRS and CDR2 is YFSETQ. CDR3: CASSLLAGESYEQYV. The CDR3 region has the DNA TGCGCCAGCAGCCTTCTAGCGGGAGAGTCCTACGAGCAGTACGTC.

Many counts were recorded for this clonotype. The V gene is TRBV12-3 or TRBV12-4, the J gene TRBJ1-5; D unresolved. The CDR3 extends over 11 amino acids. Trimming left V 6 bases short and J 3 bases short, with 3 bases between. The chain's CDR3 is CASSINQPQHF. CDR3 DNA: TGTGCCAGCAGCATCAATCAGCCCCAGCATTTT.

The rearrangement uses TRBV5-1 and TRBJ1-2; 7 bases line up with TRBD1. CDR3 length equals 13 residues. The V and J ends lost 0 bases and 7 bases, in that order; junction bases with no gene match: 3. In germline, CDR1 is SGHRS, CDR2 YFSETQ. The CDR3 reads CASSLGAGGGYTF. The CDR3 nucleotides are TGCGCCAGCAGCTTGGGCGCAGGGGGTGGCTACACCTTC.

The V call is TRBV19, the J call TRBJ1-1; D unclear. The CDR3 has 12 amino acids. CDR1 and CDR2 (germline): LNHDA, SQIVND (reference sequence). V lost 1 base to trimming and J lost 11 bases, with 11 bases between them. This chain's CDR3 is CASSIVNSLAFF. In DNA form, the CDR3 reads TGTGCCAGTAGTATAGTAAACAGCCTCGCTTTCTTT.

As concerns this clonotype: The junction differs from germline at one of its ends, possibly a read error. The V and J genes are TRBV3-1 and TRBJ2-1; D perhaps matches TRBD2 (5 bases). Germline loops: CDR1 LGHDT, CDR2 YNNKEL (reference sequence). The CDR3 sequence is 14 residues long. This chain's CDR3 is CTSSRQDLANEQFF. DNA of the CDR3: TGTACCAGCAGCCGCCAAGACTTAGCGAATGAGCAGTTCTTC.

The sample holds a few counts of this clonotype. This sequence joins TRBV20-1 and TRBJ1-1; no clear D gene. Germline values: CDR1 DFQATT, CDR2 SNEGSKA (reference sequence). The CDR3 has 15 amino acids. V dropped 0 bases and J dropped 1 base, with 12 bases sitting between them. The CDR3 sequence: CSARDSRVPNTEAFF. The CDR3 bases are TGCAGTGCTAGAGATTCGAGGGTACCGAACACTGAAGCTTTCTTT.

This clonotype has ten or more counts. The V gene is TRBV6-5, the J gene TRBJ2-1; TRBD2 aligns across 12 bases. Germline values: CDR1 MNHEY, CDR2 SVGAGI. The V segment lost 4 bases and the J segment 9 bases; nucleotides outside the gene matches: 7. The CDR3 has 15 amino acids. CDR3 nucleotide sequence: TGTGCCAGCAGTTCTCGGACTAGCGGGAACAGTGAGCAGTTCTTC. It is translated as CASSSRTSGNSEQFF.